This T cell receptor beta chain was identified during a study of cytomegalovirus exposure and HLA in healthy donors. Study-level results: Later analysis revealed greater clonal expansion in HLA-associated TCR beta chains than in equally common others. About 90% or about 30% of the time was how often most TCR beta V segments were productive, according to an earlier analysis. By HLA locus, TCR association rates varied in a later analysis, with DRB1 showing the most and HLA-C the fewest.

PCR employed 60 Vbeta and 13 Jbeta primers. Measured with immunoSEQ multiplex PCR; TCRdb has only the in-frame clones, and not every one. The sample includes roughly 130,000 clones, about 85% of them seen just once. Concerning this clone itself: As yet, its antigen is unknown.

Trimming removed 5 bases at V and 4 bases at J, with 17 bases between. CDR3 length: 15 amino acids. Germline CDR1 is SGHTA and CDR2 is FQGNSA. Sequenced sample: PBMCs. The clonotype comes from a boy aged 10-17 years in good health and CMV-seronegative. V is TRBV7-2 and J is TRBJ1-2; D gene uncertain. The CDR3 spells CASSPYRLTSYGYTF. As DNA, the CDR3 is TGTGCCAGCAGCCCTTATCGACTGACTTCCTATGGCTACACCTTC.